This T cell receptor (beta chain) was identified in a study of blood T cell repertoires in COVID-19. Study summary: The United States, Italy and Spain supplied acute and convalescent COVID-19 samples. PBMCs, B-cell-depleted T cells, or T cells were the source of the cDNA or gDNA that made up the material.

This table comes from immunoSEQ multiplex PCR, and its TCRdb copy is limited to in-frame clones, with some not included. The sample shows approximately 250,000 clones, around 86% of them seen only once. Trimming removed 7 bases from V and 0 bases from J; junction bases left unmatched: 5. In germline, CDR1 is MNHEY, CDR2 SVGAGI. This CDR3 contains 15 residues. Sequences were obtained from peripheral blood. The receptor was derived from a man aged 35 to 55 with active or convalescent COVID-19. The rearrangement uses TRBV6-5 and TRBJ2-7; 11 nucleotides agree with TRBD1. Written as DNA, the CDR3 is TGTGCCAGCACTACCGGGACAGGGGGCTCCTACGAGCAGTACTTC. Translation: CASTTGTGGSYEQYF.